The sequence of this T cell receptor (beta chain) was determined in a study of CD8 T cells in Susac syndrome. An input of roughly 0.5 to 1 ug of RNA was subjected to reverse transcription using random hexamers. An immunoSEQ multiplex PCR generated amplified TCR beta CDR3 products spanning 54 Vbeta and 13 Jbeta. MiXCR, run by TCRdb on the immunoSEQ multiplex PCR reads, gives a single entry per CDR3 protein. The sample carries 120,000 or so distinct CDR3 sequences, nearly 95% recorded once. This clonotype was counted once. TCR beta was sequenced from blood CD8+ and CD4+ T cells. Healthy donors formed controls matched for age and sex. Negative isolation yielded CD4+ and CD8+ T cells, and FACS enriched TEMRA cells. The TCR was taken from a human donor in good health. Input material: CD4+ T cells from PBMCs.

The CDR3 bases are TGTGCCAGCAGCTCCCTCCTACATGTGGTCGACGAGCAGTACTTC. Protein sequence: CASSSLLHVVDEQYF. This chain joins TRBV5-6 and TRBJ2-7; D not certain. The V and J ends lost 3 bases and 5 bases respectively, with 18 bases between them. Germline V lookup: CDR1 SGHDT, CDR2 YYEEEE. This CDR3 comprises 15 residues.